This T cell receptor beta chain was sequenced for a study of CD8 T cells in Susac syndrome. The RNA input was 0.5 to 1 ug, and it was reverse transcribed with random hexamers. A single record per CDR3 protein comes from TCRdb applying MiXCR to the immunoSEQ multiplex PCR reads. The table includes tens of thousands of distinct CDR3 sequences, over 85% detected once. Sequences were obtained from CD8+ T cells from PBMCs. This TCR came from a human donor with multiple sclerosis.

The CDR3 reads CASSVASYTGELFF. The CDR3 region has the DNA TGCGCCAGCAGTGTTGCCAGCTACACCGGGGAGCTGTTTTTT. The chain is built from TRBV10-2 and TRBJ2-2, with D unresolved. CDR1 is WSHSY, CDR2 SAAADI, per germline. V was trimmed by 4 bases and J by 3 bases, leaving 9 bases between them. There are 14 residues in the CDR3.